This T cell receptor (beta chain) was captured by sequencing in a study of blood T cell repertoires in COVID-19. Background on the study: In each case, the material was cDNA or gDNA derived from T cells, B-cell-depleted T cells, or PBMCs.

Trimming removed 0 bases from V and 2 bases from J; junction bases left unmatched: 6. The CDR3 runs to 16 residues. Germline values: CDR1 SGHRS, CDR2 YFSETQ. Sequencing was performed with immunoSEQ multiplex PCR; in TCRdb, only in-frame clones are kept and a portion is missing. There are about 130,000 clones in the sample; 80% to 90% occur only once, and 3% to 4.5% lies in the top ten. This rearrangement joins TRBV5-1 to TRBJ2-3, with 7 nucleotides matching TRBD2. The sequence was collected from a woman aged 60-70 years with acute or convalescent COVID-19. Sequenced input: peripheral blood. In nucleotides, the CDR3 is TGCGCCAGCAGCTTGGCCGGCGGGAGATCCACAGATACGCAGTATTTT. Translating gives CASSLAGGRSTDTQYF.